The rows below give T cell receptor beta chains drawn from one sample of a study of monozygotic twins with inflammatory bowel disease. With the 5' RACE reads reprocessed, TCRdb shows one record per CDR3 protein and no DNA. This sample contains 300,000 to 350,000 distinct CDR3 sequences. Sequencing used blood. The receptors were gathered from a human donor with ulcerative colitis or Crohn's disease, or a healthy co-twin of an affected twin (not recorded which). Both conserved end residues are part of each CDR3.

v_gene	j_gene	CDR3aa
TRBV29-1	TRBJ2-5	CSVAGTSGRAETQYF
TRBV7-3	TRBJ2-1	CASSLGARSSGRASEQFF
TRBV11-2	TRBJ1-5	CASSRGQGANQPQHF
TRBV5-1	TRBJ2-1	CASSIGTVYNEQFF
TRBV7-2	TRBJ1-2	CASKLEPGQSYGYTF
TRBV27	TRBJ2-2	CASSPRGTNTGELFF
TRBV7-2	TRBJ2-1	CASSLAGAGGYNEQFF
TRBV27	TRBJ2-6	CASRDRVAISGANVLTF
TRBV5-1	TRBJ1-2	CASSLAYGDYGYTF
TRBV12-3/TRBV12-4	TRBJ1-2	CASSSPGTGVGYTF
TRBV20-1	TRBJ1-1	CSARDRAGSVPEAFF
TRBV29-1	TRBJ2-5	CSTRGEGLGLETQYF
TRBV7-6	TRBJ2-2	CASSLLAGGISGELFF
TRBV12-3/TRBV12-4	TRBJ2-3	CASSQGTSGVAKYF
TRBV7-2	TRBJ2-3	CASSLGSSGGVADTQYF
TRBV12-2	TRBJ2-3	CATPPGATSTDTQYF
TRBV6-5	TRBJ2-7	CASSFGTVNSYEQYF
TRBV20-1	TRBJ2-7	CSASGTGVDEQYF
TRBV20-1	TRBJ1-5	CSARADSNNQPQHF
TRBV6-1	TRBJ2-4	CASHGLVNDIQYF
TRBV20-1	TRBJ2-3	CSARDLGSTDTQYF
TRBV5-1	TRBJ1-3	CASSAQGSGNTIYF
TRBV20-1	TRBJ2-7	CSALDSHEQYF
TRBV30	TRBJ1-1	CAWSVTGGAFF
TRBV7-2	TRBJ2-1	CASSPRLSSYNEQFF
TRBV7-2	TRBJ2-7	CASSLAVTGIYEQYF
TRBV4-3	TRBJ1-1	CASSQGRGPRNTEAFF
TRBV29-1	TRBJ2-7	CSAQRNRDSSYEQYF
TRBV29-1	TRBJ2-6	CSVSVGSGANVLTF